These 12 T cell receptor beta chains originate from one sample sequenced in a study of somatic mutations in cytotoxic T cells in rheumatoid arthritis. Method: immunoSEQ multiplex PCR; TCRdb's copy keeps in-frame clones and lacks some. The data contain 8,000 or so clones, around three quarters of them singletons. Input material: CD8+ T cells sorted from blood. The receptors were sampled from an adult with rheumatoid arthritis.

This rearrangement joins TRBV12-5 to TRBJ2-3; TRBD2 matches 8 bases. After removal of 3 bases from V and 6 bases from J, the junction contained 11 bases not matched to a gene. Germline values: CDR1 LGHNT, CDR2 FRNRAP. The CDR3 spans 16 residues. The CDR3 DNA sequence: TGTGCTAGTGGTTTTGGTCTGGGACTAGTAACCGATACGCAGTATTTT. This sequence encodes CASGFGLGLVTDTQYF.

The genes are TRBV28 and TRBJ1-5; D remains unclear. The germline V gene has CDR1 MDHEN and CDR2 SYDVKM. Trimming shortened V by 7 bases and J by 4 bases, and 20 bases separated the two germline ends. The CDR3 runs to 16 residues. The CDR3 sequence: CASTLTRAPRNQPQHF. The CDR3 DNA follows: TGTGCCAGCACCTTGACCCGGGCACCCAGGAATCAGCCCCAGCATTTT.

The chain employs TRBV10-3 and TRBJ1-3; D remains unclear. CDR1 and CDR2 (germline): ENHRY, SYGVKD. Trimming removed 4 bases at V and 0 bases at J, with 10 bases between. The CDR3 contains 15 residues. CDR3 loop: CAISGTENSGNTIYF. Written as DNA, the CDR3 is TGTGCCATCAGTGGAACGGAAAACTCTGGAAACACCATATATTTT.

In nucleotides, the CDR3 is TGTGCCAGCAGCTTTCGGCCGCCCAACTATGGCTACACCTTC. It codes for CASSFRPPNYGYTF. The chain has TRBV5-6 and TRBJ1-2; D remains unclear. Trimming removed 2 bases from V and 2 bases from J, with 10 bases in between. This CDR3 region has 14 residues. Germline V gives CDR1 SGHDT, CDR2 YYEEEE.

The CDR3 loop is CASSLWTGAVNEQFF. CDR3 DNA: TGTGCCAGCAGCTTATGGACAGGGGCCGTCAATGAGCAGTTCTTC. The V and J genes are TRBV7-3 and TRBJ2-1, with 9 bases aligning to TRBD1. The CDR3 totals 15 residues. The junction had 5 bases not matched to a gene; V was cut back by 2 bases and J by 6 bases. Germline V gene data show CDR1 as SGHTA and CDR2 as FQGTGA.

The rearrangement joins TRBV11-3 to TRBJ1-1, with a weak D call TRBD1 (6 bases). Germline loops: CDR1 SGHNT, CDR2 YENEEA. The CDR3 is made up of 17 amino acids. The V end was cut by 2 bases, the J end by 0 bases, with 16 bases between. The CDR3 DNA follows: TGTGCCAGCAGCTTATCTCGCGCGGACAGCATGAACACTGAAGCTTTCTTT. This translates into CASSLSRADSMNTEAFF.

In its sample, this clone was seen a few times. In DNA form, the CDR3 reads TGTGCCATTCTATCGGCAGGGAACGACGAGCAGTACTTC. This sequence encodes CAILSAGNDEQYF. This chain links TRBV7-9 with TRBJ2-7, with a weak D call TRBD1 (5 bases). This CDR3 is built from 13 residues. V was shortened by 10 bases and J by 5 bases, with 18 bases between the two germline ends. Germline values: CDR1 SEHNR, CDR2 FQNEAQ (reference sequence).

V is TRBV27 and J is TRBJ2-7, with D tentatively TRBD1 (5 bases). The CDR3 loop spans 13 amino acids. The V and J ends lost 4 bases and 3 bases respectively, with 10 bases between them. Germline V gene lookup returns CDR1 MNHEY and CDR2 SMNVEV (reference sequence). The CDR3 nucleotides are TGTGCCAGCAGTTCAGGGTACGGCTACGAGCAGTACTTC. This encodes CASSSGYGYEQYF.

The CDR3 sequence: CASSQDASGSTYEQYF. The CDR3 nucleotides read TGCGCCAGCAGCCAAGATGCGAGCGGTTCAACCTACGAGCAGTACTTC. The chain couples TRBV4-1 to TRBJ2-7, with D possibly matching TRBD2 (5 bases). The CDR3 totals 16 residues. V was shortened by 0 bases and J by 2 bases, with 14 bases between the two germline ends. Germline CDR1 reads MGHRA; CDR2 reads YSYEKL.

In its sample, this clone was seen a few times. The chain uses TRBV4-1 and TRBJ2-1; D call uncertain. Germline values: CDR1 MGHRA, CDR2 YSYEKL. CDR3 size: 14 residues. V lost 4 bases to trimming and J lost 9 bases, with 16 bases between them. The CDR3 sequence: CASSLRTARSEQFF. DNA for the CDR3: TGCGCCAGCAGCCTCCGGACCGCCAGGAGTGAGCAGTTCTTC.

The chain joins TRBV29-1 to TRBJ2-5; D is tentatively TRBD1 or TRBD2 (5 bases each). The CDR3 is 15 amino acids. Trimming pared 4 bases from V and 2 bases from J, leaving 17 bases between. CDR1 and CDR2 from the germline V gene are SQVTM and ANQGSEA. The CDR3 DNA sequence: TGCAGCGTTGGGGCCGGGGTCTGGGGGCAAGAGACCCAGTACTTC. Amino acid sequence: CSVGAGVWGQETQYF.

This rearrangement joins TRBV6-4 to TRBJ2-1; 10 bases are a match to TRBD2. The CDR3 sequence is 16 residues long. V trimming: 3 bases; J trimming: 5 bases; junction bases outside the gene matches: 7. From germline, CDR1 is MRHNA and CDR2 SNTAGT. The CDR3 DNA reads TGTGCCAGCAGTGAGGGGGAGCGGGGGGGCAACAATGAGCAGTTCTTC. This codes for CASSEGERGGNNEQFF.